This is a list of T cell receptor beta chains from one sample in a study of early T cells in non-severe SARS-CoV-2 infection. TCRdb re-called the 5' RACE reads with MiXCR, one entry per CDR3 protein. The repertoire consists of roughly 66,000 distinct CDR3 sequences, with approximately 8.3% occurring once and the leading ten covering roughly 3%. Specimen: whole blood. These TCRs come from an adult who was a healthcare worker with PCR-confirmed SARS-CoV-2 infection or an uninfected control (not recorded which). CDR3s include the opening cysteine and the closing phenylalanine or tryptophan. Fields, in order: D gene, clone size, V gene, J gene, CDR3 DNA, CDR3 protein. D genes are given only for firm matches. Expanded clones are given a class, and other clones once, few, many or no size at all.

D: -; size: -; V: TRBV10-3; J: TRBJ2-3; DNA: TGTGCCATCAGTGTCCGGGACCTAGTAGCGGATACGCAGTATTTT; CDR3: CAISVRDLVADTQYF
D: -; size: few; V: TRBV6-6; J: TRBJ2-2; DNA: TGTGCCAGCAGCGGATCGAACACCGGGGAGCTGTTTTTT; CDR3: CASSGSNTGELFF
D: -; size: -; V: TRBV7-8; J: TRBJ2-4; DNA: TGTGCCAGCAGCCCTCGCGGACCGACATCCAAGAACATTCAGTACTTC; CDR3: CASSPRGPTSKNIQYF
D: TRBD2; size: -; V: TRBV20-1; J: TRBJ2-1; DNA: TGCAGTGCAAGGGGTGCTAGCGGGAGGTACAATGAGCAGTTCTTC; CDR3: CSARGASGRYNEQFF
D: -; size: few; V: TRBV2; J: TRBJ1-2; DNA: TGTGCCAGCAGTGGACCGGGGCCCTATGGCTACACCTTC; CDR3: CASSGPGPYGYTF
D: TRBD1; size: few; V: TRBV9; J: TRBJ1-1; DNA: TGTGCCAGCAGCGTAGGGGGACAGGGCCTTAGGGAGGAAGCTTTCTTT; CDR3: CASSVGGQGLREEAFF
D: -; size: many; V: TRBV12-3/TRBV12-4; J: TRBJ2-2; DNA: TGTGCCAGCAGGGAATACGGGGAGCTGTTTTTT; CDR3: CASREYGELFF
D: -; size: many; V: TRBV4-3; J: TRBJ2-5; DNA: TGCGCCAGCAGCCAATCGGACGGCCAAGAGACCCAGTACTTC; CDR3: CASSQSDGQETQYF
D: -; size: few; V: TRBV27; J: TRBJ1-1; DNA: TGTGCCAGCAGTTTTCCGGGTCTCACTGAAGCTTTCTTT; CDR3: CASSFPGLTEAFF
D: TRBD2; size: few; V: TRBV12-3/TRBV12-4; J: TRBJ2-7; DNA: TGTGCCAGCAGCCCCGGGACTAAATACTACGAGCAGTACTTC; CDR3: CASSPGTKYYEQYF
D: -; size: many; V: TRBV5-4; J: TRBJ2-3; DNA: TGTGCCAGCAGCTCCTACGCGGACACAGATACGCAGTATTTT; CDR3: CASSSYADTDTQYF
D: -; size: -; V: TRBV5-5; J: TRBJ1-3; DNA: TGTGCCAGCAGCTTGGAGCTCACCATATATTTT; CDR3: CASSLELTIYF
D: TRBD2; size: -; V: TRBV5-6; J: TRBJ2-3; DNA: TGTGTCAGCAGCCTACTAGCGGGAAGGAGGGCTAGCACAGATACGCAGTATTTT; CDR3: CVSSLLAGRRASTDTQYF
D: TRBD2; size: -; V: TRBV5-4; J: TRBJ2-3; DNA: TGTGCCAGCTCCTCCGGGACTAGCGGGAGAGATACGCAGTATTTT; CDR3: CASSSGTSGRDTQYF
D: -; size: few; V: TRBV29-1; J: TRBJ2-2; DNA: TGCAGCGTTGAAGGGCGTCGGGGGACCGGGGAGCTGTTTTTT; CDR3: CSVEGRRGTGELFF
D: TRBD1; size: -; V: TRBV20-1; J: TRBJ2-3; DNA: TGCAGTGCTAGGAGGGGACAGGGTCCGGCAGATACGCAGTATTTT; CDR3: CSARRGQGPADTQYF
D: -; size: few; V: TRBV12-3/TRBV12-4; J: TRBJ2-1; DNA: TGTGCCAGCAGTCCCGGAGTGGACAATGAGCAGTTCTTC; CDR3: CASSPGVDNEQFF
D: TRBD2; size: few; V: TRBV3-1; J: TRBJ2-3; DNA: TGTGCCAGCAGCCAACGACTAGCGGGAAGGACAGATACGCAGTATTTT; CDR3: CASSQRLAGRTDTQYF
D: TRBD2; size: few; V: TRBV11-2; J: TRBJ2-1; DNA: TGTGCCAGCAGCTTAGCCCTAGCGGACAATGAGCAGTTCTTC; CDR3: CASSLALADNEQFF
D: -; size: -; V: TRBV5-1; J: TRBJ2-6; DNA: TGCGCCACAGCACCCGCTGGGGCCAACGTCCTGACTTTC; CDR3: CATAPAGANVLTF
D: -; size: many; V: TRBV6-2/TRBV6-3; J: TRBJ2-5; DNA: TGTGCCAGCAGTTACGGGCTTTTTGGTGGAGGGCAAGAGACCCAGTACTTC; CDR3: CASSYGLFGGGQETQYF
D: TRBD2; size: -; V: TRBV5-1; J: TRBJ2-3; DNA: TGCGCCAGCAGCTTGTCTCCTAGCGGGAGAGCAGATACGCAGTATTTT; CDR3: CASSLSPSGRADTQYF
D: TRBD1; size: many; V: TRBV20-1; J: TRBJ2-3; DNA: TGCAGTCCCAGACAGGGGACAGATACGCAGTATTTT; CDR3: CSPRQGTDTQYF
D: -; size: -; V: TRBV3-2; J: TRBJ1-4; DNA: TGTGCCAGCAGCCAAGAACGGGGGAGGGGAACTAATGAAAAACTGTTTTTT; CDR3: CASSQERGRGTNEKLFF
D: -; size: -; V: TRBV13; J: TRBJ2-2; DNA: TGTGCCAGTGGGTACAGGGTTACGAACACCGGGGAGCTGTTTTTT; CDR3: CASGYRVTNTGELFF
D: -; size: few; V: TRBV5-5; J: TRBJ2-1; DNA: TGTGCCAGCAGCTTCGAAGCCTCCTACAATGAGCAGTTCTTC; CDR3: CASSFEASYNEQFF
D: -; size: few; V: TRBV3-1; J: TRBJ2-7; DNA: TGTGCCAGCAGCCACAGCCACGAGCAGTACTTC; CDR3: CASSHSHEQYF
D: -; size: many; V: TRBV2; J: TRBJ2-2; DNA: TGTGCCAGCAGTGTGCGGACCCGGGACACCGGGGAGCTGTTTTTT; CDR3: CASSVRTRDTGELFF
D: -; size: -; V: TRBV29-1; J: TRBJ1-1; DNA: TGCAGCGTTGAGACGAACACTGAAGCTTTCTTT; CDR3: CSVETNTEAFF
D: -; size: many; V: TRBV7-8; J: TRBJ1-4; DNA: TGTGCCAGCAGTTCCCTTGACTCCTCTCCGGCCGAAAAACTGTTTTTT; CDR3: CASSSLDSSPAEKLFF
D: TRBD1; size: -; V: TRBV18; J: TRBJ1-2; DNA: TGTGCCAGCTCACACGGGACAGACTATGGCTACACCTTC; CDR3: CASSHGTDYGYTF
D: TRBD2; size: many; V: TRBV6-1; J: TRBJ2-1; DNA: TGTGCCAGCAGTGATGGGGGGGGACTAGCGGGGAATGAGCAGTTCTTC; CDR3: CASSDGGGLAGNEQFF
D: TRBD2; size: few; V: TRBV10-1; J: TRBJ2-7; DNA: TGCGCCAGCAGCGATAAAGCGGGAGGGCCCTACGAGCAGTACTTC; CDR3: CASSDKAGGPYEQYF
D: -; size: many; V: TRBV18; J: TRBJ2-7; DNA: TGTGCCAGCTCACCACCAGGTGAAATCCTACGGGAGCAGTACTTC; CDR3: CASSPPGEILREQYF
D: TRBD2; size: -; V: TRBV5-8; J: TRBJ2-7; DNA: TGTGCCAGCAGCCACGGGACTAGCGTTGCCTACGAGCAGTACTTC; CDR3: CASSHGTSVAYEQYF
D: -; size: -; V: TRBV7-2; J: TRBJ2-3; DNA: TGTGCCAGCAGCTCTCGAGGCGGGCAGGGGATTACAGATACGCAGTATTTT; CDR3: CASSSRGGQGITDTQYF
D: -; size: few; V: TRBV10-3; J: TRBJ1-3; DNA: TGTGCCATCAGTGAGGCCCTCGGGGGGGACACCATATATTTT; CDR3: CAISEALGGDTIYF
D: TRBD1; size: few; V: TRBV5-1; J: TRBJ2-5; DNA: TGCGCCAGCAGCTTGATGGACAGGGGGCTTGAGACCCAGTACTTC; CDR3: CASSLMDRGLETQYF
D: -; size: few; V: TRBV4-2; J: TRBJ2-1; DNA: TGTGCCAGCAGCCAAGGACTTGGGGACTCCTACAATGAGCAGTTCTTC; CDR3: CASSQGLGDSYNEQFF
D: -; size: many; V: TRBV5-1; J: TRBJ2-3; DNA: TGCGCCAGCAGCTTCCCCGGAATGGGAGATACGCAGTATTTT; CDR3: CASSFPGMGDTQYF
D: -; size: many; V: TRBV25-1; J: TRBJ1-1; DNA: TGTGCCAGCAGTTTAAAAGCGGGCACGGGGGAAGCTTTCTTT; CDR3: CASSLKAGTGEAFF
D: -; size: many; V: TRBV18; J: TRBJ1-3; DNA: TGTGCCAGCTCACCCCCACCGGGATCTGGAAACACCATATATTTT; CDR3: CASSPPPGSGNTIYF
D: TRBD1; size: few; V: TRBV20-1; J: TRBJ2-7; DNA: TGCAGTGTTTCGACAGGGGACTACGAGCAGTACTTC; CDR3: CSVSTGDYEQYF